The rows below give T cell receptor beta chains drawn from one sample of a study of patients and donors after allogeneic stem cell transplantation. TCRdb passed the RT-PCR reads through MiXCR, listing each CDR3 protein once. The sample yields over 350,000 distinct CDR3 sequences, 16% seen once. Sequenced input: blood, either unsorted or a sorted T cell fraction (not recorded which). Source of these receptors: a human donor who was either an allogeneic HSCT recipient or a stem cell or donor lymphocyte infusion donor (not recorded which). It is not recorded whose cells these are; they may come from a transplant donor. CDR3s include the opening cysteine and the closing phenylalanine or tryptophan. D genes are given only for firm matches. Some rows mark clone size as missing; the rest say once, few, many or name a class of expanded clone.

few	TRBV24-1	TRBJ2-6	NA	TGTGCCACCAGTGACCCTTCGAGGACGGGGGCCAACGTCCTGACTTTC	CATSDPSRTGANVLTF
few	TRBV18	TRBJ2-5	NA	TGTGCCAGCTCACCGGACAGACAAGAGACCCAGTACTTC	CASSPDRQETQYF
NA	TRBV7-6	TRBJ2-7	TRBD1	TGTGCCAGCAGCGAGGGACAGATCTCCTACGAGCAGTACTTC	CASSEGQISYEQYF
few	TRBV27	TRBJ2-2	TRBD1	TGTGCCAGCAGTCTACCGGGACAGGGTTTTTCCGGGGAGCTGTTTTTT	CASSLPGQGFSGELFF
many	TRBV5-1	TRBJ2-3	TRBD2	TGCGCCAGCAGCCGGGGACTAGCGGGAAAGTTAGGCGCAGATACGCAGTATTTT	CASSRGLAGKLGADTQYF
NA	TRBV3-1	TRBJ2-7	NA	TGTGCCAGCAGCCGGCCCGGGACCCACTACGAGCAGTACTTC	CASSRPGTHYEQYF
NA	TRBV7-9	TRBJ2-5	NA	TGTGCCAGCAGTCCCGGGGCGCTCCAAGAGACCCAGTACTTC	CASSPGALQETQYF
few	TRBV25-1	TRBJ2-2	NA	TGTGCCAGCAGTCGAAAAAGAACCACCGGGGAGCTGTTTTTT	CASSRKRTTGELFF
NA	TRBV20-1	TRBJ2-7	NA	TGCAGTGCTAGAGAGGGGAGCGGGTTATCCTACGAGCAGTACTTC	CSAREGSGLSYEQYF
NA	TRBV12-5	TRBJ2-2	TRBD2	TGTGCTAGTGGTTGGCCCGGGACTAGCGGGAGGTGGCGCACCGGGGAGCTGTTTTTT	CASGWPGTSGRWRTGELFF
few	TRBV20-1	TRBJ2-7	TRBD2	TGCAGTGCCATAGCTGGGAGGGAGAACTACGAGCAGTACTTC	CSAIAGRENYEQYF
NA	TRBV2	TRBJ2-7	NA	TGTGCCAGCAGGATTACAGGGTCCGAGCAGTACTTC	CASRITGSEQYF
many	TRBV2	TRBJ2-7	NA	TGTGCCAGCAATCGGGAGACCAACGTGGACGAGCAGTACTTC	CASNRETNVDEQYF
few	TRBV6-2/TRBV6-3	TRBJ1-1	NA	TGTGCCAGCAGTTACCCCCTCAGCACTGAAGCTTTCTTT	CASSYPLSTEAFF
few	TRBV24-1	TRBJ2-1	TRBD2	TGTGCCACCAGTGTCCGCGGGCTAGCGGGACACAATGAGCAGTTCTTC	CATSVRGLAGHNEQFF
NA	TRBV19	TRBJ2-4	NA	TGTGCCAGTAGTAAACAGGAGGGAGGATCCAAAAACATTCAGTACTTC	CASSKQEGGSKNIQYF
NA	TRBV19	TRBJ1-5	NA	TGTGCCAGTAACCCAGCGAGGGGACGCAATCAGCCCCAGCATTTT	CASNPARGRNQPQHF
few	TRBV4-2	TRBJ1-4	NA	TGTGCCAGCAGACAGACAGAGACAACTAATGAAAAACTGTTTTTT	CASRQTETTNEKLFF
few	TRBV24-1	TRBJ2-2	TRBD1	TGTGCCACCAGTGACCCAAGACAGGGCTTAAACACCGGGGAGCTGTTTTTT	CATSDPRQGLNTGELFF
NA	TRBV9	TRBJ2-2	NA	TGTGCCAGCAGCCCCCACGGGACTTCGAACACCGGGGAGCTGTTTTTT	CASSPHGTSNTGELFF
NA	TRBV12-3/TRBV12-4	TRBJ1-5	TRBD1	TGTGCCAGCGCTGACAGGGGCAATCAGCCCCAGCATTTT	CASADRGNQPQHF
many	TRBV7-9	TRBJ2-2	NA	TGTGCCAGCAGCTTAGGGGGCACCGGGGAGCTGTTTTTT	CASSLGGTGELFF
NA	TRBV5-1	TRBJ1-1	TRBD1	TGCGCCAGCAGCAAGACAGGGGCGGCCGTGATCACTGAAGCTTTCTTT	CASSKTGAAVITEAFF
few	TRBV7-2	TRBJ1-6	TRBD1	TGTGCCAGCAGCTCAGCAGGGACAGGGCAGTCACCCCTCCACTTT	CASSSAGTGQSPLHF
NA	TRBV5-6	TRBJ2-7	NA	TGTGCCAGCAGCTTAAATTCTGTATACGAGCAGTACTTC	CASSLNSVYEQYF
many	TRBV4-2	TRBJ2-7	NA	TGTGCCAGCAGCCAACAAATCCCCTACGAGCAGTACTTC	CASSQQIPYEQYF
NA	TRBV29-1	TRBJ2-7	NA	TGCAGCGTCCGAAACCCCAGGGGAGACGAGCAGTACTTC	CSVRNPRGDEQYF
few	TRBV2	TRBJ1-1	NA	TGTGCCAGCAGAGCGGGACGGATGAACACTGAAGCTTTCTTT	CASRAGRMNTEAFF
NA	TRBV4-3	TRBJ2-1	TRBD2	TGCGCCAGCAGCGAGACTAGCGGGGGGGCCTACAATGAGCAGTTCTTC	CASSETSGGAYNEQFF
few	TRBV29-1	TRBJ2-1	NA	TGCAGCGTTGCAGGGCAAAACACCCATGAGCAGTTCTTC	CSVAGQNTHEQFF
NA	TRBV6-2/TRBV6-3	TRBJ2-1	TRBD2	TGTGCCAGCAGTAATCGGACTAGCGGGAGTCTGTACAATGAGCAGTTCTTC	CASSNRTSGSLYNEQFF
NA	TRBV27	TRBJ1-1	NA	TGTGCCACCCTAGGGGGTAGTGAAGCTTTCTTT	CATLGGSEAFF
many	TRBV7-3	TRBJ2-5	NA	TGTGCCAGCAGCCTAGGGACAAGAGAGACCCAGTACTTC	CASSLGTRETQYF
NA	TRBV20-1	TRBJ1-2	TRBD1	TGCAGTGCTGAACGGGACAGGGATGGCTACACCTTC	CSAERDRDGYTF
many	TRBV12-3/TRBV12-4	TRBJ2-5	TRBD2	TGTGCCAGCAGTGGGACTAGCGGGGCGGTGGGAGAGACCCAGTACTTC	CASSGTSGAVGETQYF
NA	TRBV3-1	TRBJ1-4	NA	TGTGCCAGCAGCCAAGATAGACAACCTAATGAAAAACTGTTTTTT	CASSQDRQPNEKLFF
NA	TRBV5-5	TRBJ2-5	NA	TGTGCCAGCAGCTTGGCGGGGATGGAGACCCAGTACTTC	CASSLAGMETQYF
few	TRBV24-1	TRBJ2-3	TRBD1	TGTGCCACCAGTGATTCCGGACAGGGGGCGGGTGATACGCAGTATTTT	CATSDSGQGAGDTQYF
few	TRBV20-1	TRBJ2-1	TRBD2	TGCAGTGCCGATGCTCTAGCGGGAGTTGGTAATGAGCAGTTCTTC	CSADALAGVGNEQFF
NA	TRBV5-1	TRBJ2-7	TRBD2	TGCGCCAGCAGCTTGGTCGGGAGGAGAGACGAGCAGTACTTC	CASSLVGRRDEQYF
NA	TRBV6-1	TRBJ2-1	TRBD1	TGTGCCAGCAGTCGCGTGGGGACAGAGTACAATGAGCAGTTCTTC	CASSRVGTEYNEQFF
NA	TRBV20-1	TRBJ2-5	TRBD2	TGCAGTGCTACCCCACTAGCGGGAGTACAAGAGACCCAGTACTTC	CSATPLAGVQETQYF
few	TRBV27	TRBJ1-6	NA	TGTGCCAGCAGTTTGCGGACAGATTATAATTCACCCCTCCACTTT	CASSLRTDYNSPLHF
NA	TRBV27	TRBJ2-5	NA	TGTGCCAGCAGTGCCTCATGGGGCGCACAAGAGACCCAGTACTTC	CASSASWGAQETQYF
NA	TRBV20-1	TRBJ1-6	NA	TGCAGTGCGTCCAGGGAAAGGTCCTATAATTCACCCCTCCACTTT	CSASRERSYNSPLHF
NA	TRBV4-2	TRBJ1-4	NA	TGTGCCAGCAGCCAGGGGTCCCCTGGTGAAAAACTGTTTTTT	CASSQGSPGEKLFF
few	TRBV19	TRBJ1-5	NA	TGTGCCAGTAGTATCCCCCCGGGACCCCAGCATTTT	CASSIPPGPQHF
few	TRBV27	TRBJ2-1	TRBD2	TGTGCCAGCAGTTTATCGGCGGCTAGCGGGAGTAGGAATGAGCAGTTCTTC	CASSLSAASGSRNEQFF
NA	TRBV2	TRBJ2-1	TRBD1	TGTGCCGCCCACGGGACAGGGACCGTGGTGAGGCAGTTCTTC	CAAHGTGTVVRQFF
few	TRBV12-3/TRBV12-4	TRBJ2-3	NA	TGTGCCAGCACTCACGCAGATACGCAGTATTTT	CASTHADTQYF
NA	TRBV5-1	TRBJ1-3	TRBD1	TGCGCCAGCAGCTTGGCCGACAGGGGGGGAAACACCATATATTTT	CASSLADRGGNTIYF
few	TRBV28	TRBJ2-3	NA	TGTGCCACCGTTAGGGGCAGAACCACAGATACGCAGTATTTT	CATVRGRTTDTQYF
NA	TRBV27	TRBJ2-7	NA	TGTGCCAGCAAACAGTCGTTCGCGGCCCCATCCGAGCAGTACTTC	CASKQSFAAPSEQYF
NA	TRBV7-9	TRBJ2-3	TRBD1	TGTGCCAGCAGCTTTAGGACAGGGGTCTTTAATACGCAGTATTTT	CASSFRTGVFNTQYF
few	TRBV4-1	TRBJ2-7	NA	TGCGCCAGCAGCCTTCCCGGGGGGCTTCGCGAGCAGTACTTC	CASSLPGGLREQYF
NA	TRBV30	TRBJ2-3	NA	TGTGCCTGGAGCAGGAGCACAGATACGCAGTATTTT	CAWSRSTDTQYF
NA	TRBV28	TRBJ2-1	NA	TGTGCCAGCAGCACCAGGGCGGCAGTTTACAATGAGCAGTTCTTC	CASSTRAAVYNEQFF
many	TRBV4-1	TRBJ2-7	TRBD2	TGCGCCAGCAGCCACCGGACTAGCGGGAGATTCCACTACGAGCAGTACTTC	CASSHRTSGRFHYEQYF
NA	TRBV7-8	TRBJ1-5	NA	TGTGCCAGCAGCTTAGATGTGACACTTAAGCTCTATCAGCCCCAGCATTTT	CASSLDVTLKLYQPQHF
NA	TRBV12-3/TRBV12-4	TRBJ1-1	TRBD1	TGTGCCAGCAGTGCAGGGGGCCTGAACACTGAAGCTTTCTTT	CASSAGGLNTEAFF